This TCR beta chain was captured by sequencing in a study of blood T cell repertoires in COVID-19. The data were produced by immunoSEQ multiplex PCR, yet TCRdb's version contains in-frame clones alone and is incomplete. The data contain hundreds of thousands of clones, roughly four fifths of them singletons. Germline CDR1 and CDR2: LGHNA and YSLEER. The CDR3 has 16 residues. The trim removed 5 bases at V and 4 bases at J, leaving 9 bases unmatched. The sequenced sample was peripheral blood. The chain has TRBV4-3 and TRBJ2-2, with 8 bases aligning to TRBD2. The receptor was isolated from a woman in her 70s with acute or convalescent COVID-19. CDR3 coding DNA: TGCGCCAGCAGCTTCGGTGGAGCGGGGGTCACCGGGGAGCTGTTTTTT. It specifies CASSFGGAGVTGELFF.